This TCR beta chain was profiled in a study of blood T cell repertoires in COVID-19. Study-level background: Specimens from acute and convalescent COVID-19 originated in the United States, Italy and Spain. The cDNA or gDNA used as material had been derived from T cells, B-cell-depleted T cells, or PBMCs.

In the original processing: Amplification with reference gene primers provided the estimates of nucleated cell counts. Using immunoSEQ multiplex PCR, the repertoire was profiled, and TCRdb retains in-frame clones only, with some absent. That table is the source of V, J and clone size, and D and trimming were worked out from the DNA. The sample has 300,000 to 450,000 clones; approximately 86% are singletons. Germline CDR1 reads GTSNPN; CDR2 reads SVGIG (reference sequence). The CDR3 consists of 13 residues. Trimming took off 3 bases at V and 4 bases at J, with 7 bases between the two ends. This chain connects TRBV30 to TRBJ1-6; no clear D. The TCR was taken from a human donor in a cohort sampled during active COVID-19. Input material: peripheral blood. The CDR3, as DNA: TGTGCCTGGAGGGTCAGTTATAATTCACCCCTCCACTTT. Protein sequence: CAWRVSYNSPLHF.